The following is a T cell receptor beta chain sequence with its context. The CDR3 has 15 residues. Trimming shortened V by 4 bases and J by 3 bases, and 16 bases separated the two germline ends. In germline, CDR1 is SGDLS, CDR2 YYNGEE. The sample originates from a study of control samples from healthy donors and cancer patients. Libraries were prepared by immunoSEQ multiplex PCR; TCRdb keeps only in-frame clonotypes and omits some of them. This sample carries fewer than 30,000 clones, approximately 87% of them seen once, and the ten largest clones take about 1.5%. The rearrangement joins TRBV9 to TRBJ1-1; tentatively, D is TRBD1 (6 bases). The material sequenced was PBMCs. This clonotype was obtained from a woman between 40 and 50 years old with lung cancer. The DNA for the CDR3 is TGTGCCAGCAGCCCCCGGGGGGCAGTGCACACTGAAGCTTTCTTT. Translation gives CASSPRGAVHTEAFF.